The 24 T cell receptor beta chains in this list originate from one sample, sequenced in a study of regulatory T cells in long-lasting Graves disease. Combining iRepertoire HTBI primers with Arm-PCR of CDR3 regions, the authors built TCR beta libraries. TCRdb recomputed calls from the multiplex PCR reads with MiXCR, one row per CDR3 protein. The table has some 280,000 distinct CDR3 sequences, around 23% seen once. This sample's time point: persistent/refractory GD, antithyroid drugs over 5 years with positive TRAb. PBMC RNA was the source of the TCR library. The starting material was peripheral blood mononuclear cells (PBMCs), obtained when the disease was refractory, from a patient treated with antithyroid drugs. These receptors came from a female donor with Graves disease.

This clonotype has at least ten counts. The chain is built from TRBV28 and TRBJ1-1, with 7 bases that match TRBD1. Per germline, CDR1 MDHEN and CDR2 SYDVKM. This CDR3 has 14 amino acids. V shed 2 bases and J 4 bases; nucleotides not matched to a gene: 4. The CDR3 nucleotides read TGTGCCAGCAGTTTAGTACAGGGGATCACTGAAGCTTTCTTT. Protein: CASSLVQGITEAFF. Filled out from reference TRBV28 and TRBJ1-1, the complete variable domain reads DVKVTQSSRYLVKRTGEKVFLECVQDMDHENMFWYRQDPGLGLRLIYFSYDVKMKEKGDIPEGYSVSREKKERFSLILESASTNQTSMYLCASSLVQGITEAFFGQGTRLTVV.

This clonotype was detected ten times or more. CDR3 nucleotides: TGCAGTGCGCCCAAGCCGGGGGGCGCAAACTATGGCTACACCTTC. It yields the protein CSAPKPGGANYGYTF. The chain carries TRBV20-1 and TRBJ1-2; D perhaps matches TRBD1 (6 bases). Germline loops: CDR1 DFQATT, CDR2 SNEGSKA (reference sequence). The CDR3 runs to 15 residues. Trimming took off 6 bases at V and 2 bases at J, with 19 bases between the two ends.

This clonotype was seen ten or more times. The chain has TRBV20-1 and TRBJ1-2, with unresolved D. Germline values: CDR1 DFQATT, CDR2 SNEGSKA (reference sequence). CDR3 length: 15 residues. The V end lost 6 bases, the J end lost 6 bases, and 23 bases lay between the germline ends. As DNA, the CDR3 is TGCAGTGCCGCCGGGGTTCCCTATCTCCGGGATGGCTACACCTTC. This translates into CSAAGVPYLRDGYTF.

This clonotype was counted many times. V and J are TRBV29-1 and TRBJ1-1; tentatively, D is TRBD1 (5 bases). The germline V and J ends were trimmed by 4 bases and 0 bases, with 9 bases remaining between them. Germline assignment: CDR1 SQVTM and CDR2 ANQGSEA. There are 13 residues in the CDR3. CDR3 protein: CSVARQLNTEAFF. The CDR3 nucleotides are TGCAGCGTTGCCAGACAGTTGAACACTGAAGCTTTCTTT.

This chain joins TRBV5-1 and TRBJ2-5; 10 positions agree with TRBD2. This CDR3 has 15 residues. J gave up 4 bases and V 3 bases, and 6 bases lay outside the gene matches. Germline CDR1 reads SGHRS; CDR2 reads YFSETQ. The CDR3 sequence: CASSSAGGPLETQYF. CDR3 in DNA: TGCGCCAGCAGCTCAGCGGGAGGGCCGCTAGAGACCCAGTACTTC.

This clonotype was recorded many times. This sequence joins TRBV6-2 or TRBV6-3 and TRBJ2-2; 8 nucleotides align to TRBD1. This CDR3 contains 18 residues. Trimming at V came to 5 bases and at J to 3 bases, leaving 14 bases not matched to a gene. Germline values: CDR1 MNHEY, CDR2 SVGEGT. DNA for the CDR3: TGTGCCAGCAGTCCCCAATTCAGGGGGCGAACGGACACCGGGGAGCTGTTTTTT. As protein: CASSPQFRGRTDTGELFF.

This clonotype occurred a few times. This rearrangement joins TRBV11-1 to TRBJ2-7; no definite D call. The CDR3 consists of 14 residues. V lost 7 bases and J 4 bases, leaving 17 bases between the germline ends. CDR1 is SGHAT and CDR2 is FQDESV in the germline V gene (reference sequence). For the CDR3, the DNA is TGTGCCAGCACCTTCAACTCAGTCGGATACGAGCAGTACTTC. Translated, it gives CASTFNSVGYEQYF.

This clonotype has a count of ten or more. The CDR3 region is CSAPGPYNSPLHF. Written as DNA, the CDR3 is TGCAGTGCACCTGGACCCTATAATTCACCCCTCCACTTT. The chain couples TRBV20-1 to TRBJ1-6; D uncertain. The germline CDR1 and CDR2 sequences are DFQATT and SNEGSKA (reference sequence). The CDR3 is 13 residues long. Trimming removed 6 bases at V and 2 bases at J, with 8 bases between.

The CDR3 region is CASRDTDTQYF. The CDR3 bases are TGTGCCAGTCGGGACACAGATACGCAGTATTTT. The chain carries TRBV6-2 or TRBV6-3 and TRBJ2-3; maybe TRBD2 (5 bases). The CDR3 is made up of 11 amino acids. V lost 9 bases to trimming and J lost 2 bases, with 6 bases between them. In germline, CDR1 is MNHEY, CDR2 SVGEGT.

V usage is TRBV7-2 and J usage is TRBJ2-1; 8 nucleotides line up with TRBD1. CDR1 is SGHTA, CDR2 FQGNSA, per germline. CDR3 length: 20 residues. V lost 5 bases and J lost 0; bases outside the gene matches: 18. The CDR3 sequence: CASSGRTGLVGERSYNEQFF. The CDR3 nucleotides read TGTGCCAGCAGCGGAAGGACAGGGTTAGTGGGGGAGCGCTCCTACAATGAGCAGTTCTTC.

This clonotype turned up a few times. The rearrangement links TRBV10-3 to TRBJ2-6; D possibly corresponds to TRBD1 (6 bases). The V end lost 0 bases, the J end lost 2 bases, and 14 bases lay between the germline ends. The CDR3 spans 18 residues. CDR1 is ENHRY and CDR2 is SYGVKD in the germline V gene. The CDR3 DNA is TGTGCCATCAGTGAGTCGGGGGCGGGTTTTCCTGGGGCCAACGTCCTGACTTTC. As protein: CAISESGAGFPGANVLTF.

The sample holds many counts of this clonotype. The chain combines TRBV2 with TRBJ2-1, with a weak D call TRBD1 (5 bases). The J call could be wrong; TRBJ2-5 is a better fit for the DNA end. Per germline, CDR1 SNHLY and CDR2 FYNNEI. The CDR3 is made up of 10 amino acids. The DNA of the CDR3 is TGTGCCAGCAGGGGGCACGCCCAGTACTTC. It encodes CASRGHAQYF.

The chain combines TRBV11-2 with TRBJ2-1, with a tentative D call TRBD2 (5 bases). V lost 1 base and J lost 1, with 8 bases in between. This CDR3 is built from 15 residues. The germline V gene encodes CDR1 SGHAT and CDR2 FQNNGV. CDR3 residues: CASSLAGISYNEQFF. The DNA for the CDR3 is TGTGCCAGCAGCTTAGCCGGGATTTCCTACAATGAGCAGTTCTTC.

This clonotype was seen repeatedly, ten times or more. The chain employs TRBV28 and TRBJ1-2; maybe TRBD1 (5 bases). Germline loops: CDR1 MDHEN, CDR2 SYDVKM. The CDR3 is made up of 12 amino acids. Trimming shortened V by 6 bases and J by 6 bases, and 11 bases separated the two germline ends. The CDR3 region has the DNA TGTGCCAGCAGGGAGGGGATGGATGGCTACACCTTC. This gives the protein CASREGMDGYTF.

This clonotype has at least ten counts. In nucleotides, the CDR3 is TGTGCCAGCAGCTTAGAGGTCCAGGAAGAGACCCAGTACTTC. Protein product: CASSLEVQEETQYF. The chain combines TRBV11-2 with TRBJ2-5; D gene uncertain. The germline CDR1 and CDR2 sequences are SGHAT and FQNNGV. V was cut by 0 bases and J by 3 bases, with 8 bases left in between. The CDR3 is made up of 14 amino acids.

The chain carries TRBV20-1 and TRBJ2-4; no reliable D call. The V gene's germline CDR1 is DFQATT and CDR2 SNEGSKA (reference sequence). The CDR3 consists of 13 residues. V lost 5 bases and J lost 2, with 10 bases in between. The CDR3 is CSALNEPKNIQYF. CDR3 sequence (DNA): TGCAGTGCTTTAAATGAGCCCAAAAACATTCAGTACTTC.

As regards this clonotype: Since a much larger clone is just one base distant, this may be a read error. In DNA form, the CDR3 reads TGTGCCAGCAGTTGGGGGGCTACGAAAGAGACCCGGTACTTC. It encodes CASSWGATKETRYF. V gene TRBV7-2 combines with J gene TRBJ2-5; the D gene could be TRBD1 or TRBD2 (6 bases each). The CDR3 totals 14 residues. Germline V gene data show CDR1 as SGHTA and CDR2 as FQGNSA.

The sample holds many counts of this clonotype. The chain joins TRBV7-3 to TRBJ2-5; TRBD1 aligns across 9 bases. The J segment lost 4 bases and the V segment lost 2 bases, leaving 5 bases of the junction unmatched. CDR1 and CDR2 (germline): SGHTA, FQGTGA. The CDR3 totals 15 residues. The CDR3 sequence is CASSLSGTGTETQYF. The DNA of the CDR3 is TGTGCCAGCAGCTTATCCGGGACAGGGACAGAGACCCAGTACTTC.

This clonotype was seen at least ten times. The chain combines TRBV2 with TRBJ1-1; 11 nucleotides align to TRBD1. The V segment lost 6 bases and the J segment 5 bases; nucleotides outside the gene matches: 11. The V gene's germline CDR1 is SNHLY and CDR2 FYNNEI. This CDR3 has 16 amino acids. The CDR3 here is CASSSGQGVRGTEAFF. The DNA for the CDR3 is TGTGCCAGCAGCTCGGGACAGGGGGTCCGGGGAACTGAAGCTTTCTTT.

The chain has TRBV7-9 and TRBJ2-5; 11 positions agree with TRBD2. The V and J ends lost 3 bases and 4 bases, in that order; junction bases with no gene match: 10. Per the germline V gene, CDR1 is SEHNR and CDR2 is FQNEAQ (reference sequence). The CDR3 is 17 amino acids. The CDR3 here is CASSFPLAGDVRETQYF. In nucleotides, the CDR3 is TGTGCCAGCAGCTTCCCACTAGCGGGAGACGTTCGAGAGACCCAGTACTTC.

The chain combines TRBV7-3 with TRBJ2-2; D gene ambiguous. Trimming shortened V by 5 bases and J by 0 bases, and 10 bases separated the two germline ends. The CDR3 is 15 amino acids. Looked up from germline, CDR1 is SGHTA and CDR2 is FQGTGA. CDR3 nucleotide sequence: TGTGCCAGCAGCCCCCAAGCCACGAACACCGGGGAGCTGTTTTTT. Its translation is CASSPQATNTGELFF.

In its sample, this clonotype was seen many times. The CDR3 loop reads CSVDIQETQYF. DNA for the CDR3: TGCAGCGTAGACATACAAGAGACCCAGTACTTC. The chain is built from TRBV29-1 and TRBJ2-5; D not certain. The ends were cut back, 6 bases at V and 2 bases at J, with 7 bases in the middle. The length of the CDR3 is 11 residues. The germline CDR1 and CDR2 sequences are SQVTM and ANQGSEA. The whole variable domain, remainder taken from reference TRBV29-1 and TRBJ2-5, is SAVISQKPSRDICQRGTSLTIQCQVDSQVTMMFWYRQQPGQSLTLIATANQGSEATYESGFVIDKFPISRPNLTFSTLTVSNMSPEDSSIYLCSVDIQETQYFGPGTRLLVL.

This sequence joins TRBV5-1 and TRBJ2-7, with 11 bases that match TRBD1. V trimming: 3 bases; J trimming: 5 bases; junction bases outside the gene matches: 1. CDR1 SGHRS and CDR2 YFSETQ come from the germline V gene. This CDR3 comprises 13 residues. CDR3 coding DNA: TGCGCCAGCAGCTGGACAGGGGGCAACGAGCAGTACTTC. Encoded protein: CASSWTGGNEQYF.

The CDR3 DNA reads as TGTGCCAGCAGCTTAGAGGCTAGCGGGTCGGGAGAGCAGTACTTC. This sequence encodes CASSLEASGSGEQYF. The V and J genes are TRBV7-2 and TRBJ2-7; 8 bases line up with TRBD2. CDR1 and CDR2 (germline): SGHTA, FQGNSA. V lost 1 base and J lost 7; bases outside the gene matches: 9. The CDR3 totals 15 residues.